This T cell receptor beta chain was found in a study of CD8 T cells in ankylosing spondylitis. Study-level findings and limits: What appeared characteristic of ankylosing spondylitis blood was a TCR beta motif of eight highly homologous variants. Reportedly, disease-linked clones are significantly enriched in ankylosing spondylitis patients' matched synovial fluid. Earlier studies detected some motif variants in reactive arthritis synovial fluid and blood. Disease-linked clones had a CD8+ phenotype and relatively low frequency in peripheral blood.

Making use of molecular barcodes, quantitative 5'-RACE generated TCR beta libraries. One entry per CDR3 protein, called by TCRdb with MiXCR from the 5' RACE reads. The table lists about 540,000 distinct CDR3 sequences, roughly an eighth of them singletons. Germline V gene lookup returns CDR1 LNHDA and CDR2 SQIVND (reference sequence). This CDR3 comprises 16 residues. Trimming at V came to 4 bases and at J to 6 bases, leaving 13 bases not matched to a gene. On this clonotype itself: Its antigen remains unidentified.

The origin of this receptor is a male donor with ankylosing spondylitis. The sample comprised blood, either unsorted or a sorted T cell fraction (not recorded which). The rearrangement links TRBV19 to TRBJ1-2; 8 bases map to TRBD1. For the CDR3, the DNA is TGTGCCAGTAGTAACCCCGAGACAGGGGTTCTCGATGGCTACACCTTC. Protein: CASSNPETGVLDGYTF.